This is a list of T cell receptor beta chains from one sample in a study of T cells after yellow fever vaccination. MiXCR, run by TCRdb on the 5' RACE reads, gives a single entry per CDR3 protein. The table records hundreds of thousands of distinct CDR3 sequences, 13% of them present only once. Here the sequenced sample was PBMCs, taken on the day of the yellow fever booster vaccination. The receptors were gathered from a man younger than 45 who received the YFV17D yellow fever vaccine. The CDR3 runs from the conserved cysteine through the conserved F or W. The D gene is left open where the match is weak. Clone size is shown for a subset of rows, as once, few, many or a class of expanded clone.

CDR3 length,clone size,V gene,J gene,D gene,CDR3 protein,CDR3 DNA
15,few,TRBV24-1,TRBJ2-3,-,CATSDRDTFTDTQYF,TGTGCCACCAGTGACCGGGACACTTTCACAGATACGCAGTATTTT
13,few,TRBV2,TRBJ2-5,-,CASSVRQQETQYF,TGTGCCAGCAGTGTAAGACAGCAAGAGACCCAGTACTTC
15,-,TRBV19,TRBJ2-7,TRBD1,CASSKDRGPSYEQYF,TGTGCCAGTAGTAAAGACAGGGGCCCTTCCTACGAGCAGTACTTC
13,-,TRBV20-1,TRBJ2-3,TRBD2,CSGLAGDRDTQYF,TGCAGCGGACTAGCGGGAGATCGGGATACGCAGTATTTT
17,few,TRBV7-9,TRBJ1-1,-,CASSPDVQILSNTEAFF,TGTGCCAGCAGCCCCGATGTCCAAATCCTCTCGAACACTGAAGCTTTCTTT
14,-,TRBV10-3,TRBJ2-6,-,CAISVGSGANVLTF,TGTGCCATCAGTGTGGGTAGTGGGGCCAACGTCCTGACTTTC
16,-,TRBV24-1,TRBJ2-7,-,CATSDPRGERSFEQYF,TGTGCCACCAGTGACCCGAGGGGAGAGCGATCCTTCGAGCAGTACTTC
14,few,TRBV7-2,TRBJ2-5,-,CASSSLTGGETQYF,TGTGCCAGCAGCTCGTTAACAGGAGGAGAGACCCAGTACTTC
15,few,TRBV29-1,TRBJ2-2,TRBD2,CSVISSGSEAGELFF,TGCAGCGTGATCTCTAGCGGGAGTGAGGCCGGGGAGCTGTTTTTT
13,few,TRBV3-1,TRBJ2-3,-,CASSQEGKGTQYF,TGTGCCAGCAGCCAAGAGGGAAAGGGTACGCAGTATTTT
13,-,TRBV7-9,TRBJ1-5,-,CASSLQGHQPQHF,TGTGCCAGCAGCTTACAGGGCCATCAGCCCCAGCATTTT
15,once,TRBV15,TRBJ2-3,-,CATSRRTPSTDTQYF,TGTGCCACCAGCAGGCGGACACCTAGCACAGATACGCAGTATTTT
15,few,TRBV7-2,TRBJ2-7,TRBD2,CASSFEAGSSYEQYF,TGTGCCAGCAGCTTCGAAGCGGGGAGCTCCTACGAGCAGTACTTC
16,-,TRBV20-1,TRBJ2-7,TRBD2,CSAGGGIAGVTYEQYF,TGCAGTGCTGGGGGGGGGATAGCGGGAGTAACCTACGAGCAGTACTTC
15,once,TRBV5-5,TRBJ1-2,-,CASSLSSMVVYGYTF,TGTGCCAGCAGCTTGTCCAGCATGGTCGTATATGGCTACACCTTC
16,few,TRBV5-4,TRBJ1-1,-,CASSPTLTMGGAEAFF,TGTGCCAGCAGCCCCACCCTTACAATGGGAGGAGCTGAAGCTTTCTTT
14,-,TRBV5-1,TRBJ1-4,TRBD1,CASSWTGKSEKLFF,TGCGCCAGCAGCTGGACAGGGAAGAGTGAAAAACTGTTTTTT
15,-,TRBV4-3,TRBJ2-5,-,CASSQDWTRQETQYF,TGCGCCAGCAGCCAGGATTGGACACGACAAGAGACCCAGTACTTC
15,-,TRBV12-3/TRBV12-4,TRBJ1-5,-,CASTLTAYSNQPQHF,TGTGCCAGCACCCTGACGGCCTATAGCAATCAGCCCCAGCATTTT
16,few,TRBV9,TRBJ1-1,TRBD1,CASTPTTGLLVGEAFF,TGTGCCAGCACCCCAACGACAGGGCTATTGGTGGGGGAAGCTTTCTTT
12,-,TRBV20-1,TRBJ2-1,-,CSAADRWDEQFF,TGCAGTGCCGCCGACCGATGGGATGAGCAGTTCTTC
14,few,TRBV20-1,TRBJ2-7,-,CSASRGIAPYEQYF,TGCAGTGCTAGTCGGGGAATCGCCCCCTACGAGCAGTACTTC